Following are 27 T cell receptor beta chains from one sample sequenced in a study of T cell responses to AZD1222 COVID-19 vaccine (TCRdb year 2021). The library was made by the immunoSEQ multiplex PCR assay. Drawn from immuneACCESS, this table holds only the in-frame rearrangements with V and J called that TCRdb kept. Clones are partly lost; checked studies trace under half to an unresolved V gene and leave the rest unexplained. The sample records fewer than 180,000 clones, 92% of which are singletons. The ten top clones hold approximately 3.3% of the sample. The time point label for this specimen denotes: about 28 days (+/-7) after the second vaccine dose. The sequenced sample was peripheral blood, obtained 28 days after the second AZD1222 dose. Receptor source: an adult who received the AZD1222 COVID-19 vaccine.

The CDR3, as DNA: TGTGCCAGCAGCTGGGGTCCCCAGACCTACGAGCAGTACTTC. As protein: CASSWGPQTYEQYF. V is TRBV3-1 (or the pseudogene TRBV3-2) and J is TRBJ2-7; D call uncertain. The CDR3 is 14 amino acids. V lost 5 bases, J lost 2 bases, and 13 bases lay in between. Germline CDR1 and CDR2: LGHDT and YNNKEL (reference sequence).

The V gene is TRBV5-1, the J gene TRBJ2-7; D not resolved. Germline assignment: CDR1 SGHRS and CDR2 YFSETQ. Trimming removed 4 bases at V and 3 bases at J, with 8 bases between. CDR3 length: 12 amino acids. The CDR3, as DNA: TGCGCCAGCAGCGCCAACCTCTACGAGCAGTACTTC. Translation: CASSANLYEQYF.

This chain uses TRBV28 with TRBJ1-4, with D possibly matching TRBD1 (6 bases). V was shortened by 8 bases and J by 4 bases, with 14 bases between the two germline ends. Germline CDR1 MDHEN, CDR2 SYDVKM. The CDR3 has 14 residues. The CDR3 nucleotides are TGTGCCAGCGGGGAGGGGGGATATAATGAAAAACTGTTTTTT. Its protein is CASGEGGYNEKLFF.

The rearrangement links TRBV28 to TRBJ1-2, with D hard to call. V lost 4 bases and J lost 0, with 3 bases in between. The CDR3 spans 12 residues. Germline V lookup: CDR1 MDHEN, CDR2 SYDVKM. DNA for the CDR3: TGTGCCAGCAGTTCTTCTAACTATGGCTACACCTTC. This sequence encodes CASSSSNYGYTF.

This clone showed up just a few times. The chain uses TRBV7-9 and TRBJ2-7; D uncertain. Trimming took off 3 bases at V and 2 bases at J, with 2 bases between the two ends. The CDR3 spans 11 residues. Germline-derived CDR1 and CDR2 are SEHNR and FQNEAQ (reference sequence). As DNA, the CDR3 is TGTGCCAGCAGCTTCGCCTACGAGCAGTACTTC. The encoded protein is CASSFAYEQYF.

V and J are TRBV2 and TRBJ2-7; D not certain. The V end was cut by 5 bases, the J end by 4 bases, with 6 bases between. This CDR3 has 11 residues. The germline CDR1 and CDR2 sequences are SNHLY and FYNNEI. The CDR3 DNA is TGTGCCAGCAGTCTAGAATACGAGCAGTACTTC. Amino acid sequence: CASSLEYEQYF.

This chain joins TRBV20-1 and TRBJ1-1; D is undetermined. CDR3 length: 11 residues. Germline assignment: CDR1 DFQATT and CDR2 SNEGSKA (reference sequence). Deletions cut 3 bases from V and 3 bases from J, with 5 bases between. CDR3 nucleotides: TGCAGTGCTAGTGAATACACTGAAGCTTTCTTT. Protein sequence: CSASEYTEAFF.

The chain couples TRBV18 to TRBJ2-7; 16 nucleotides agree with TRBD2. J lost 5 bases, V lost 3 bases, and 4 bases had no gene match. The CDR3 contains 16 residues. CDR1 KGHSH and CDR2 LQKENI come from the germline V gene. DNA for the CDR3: TGTGCCAGCTCACCGGGACTAGCGGGAGGGCCCGACGAGCAGTACTTC. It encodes CASSPGLAGGPDEQYF. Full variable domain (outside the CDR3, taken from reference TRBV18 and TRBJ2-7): NAGVMQNPRHLVRRRGQEARLRCSPMKGHSHVYWYRQLPEEGLKFMVYLQKENIIDESGMPKERFSAEFPKEGPSILRIQQVVRGDSAAYFCASSPGLAGGPDEQYFGPGTRLTVT.

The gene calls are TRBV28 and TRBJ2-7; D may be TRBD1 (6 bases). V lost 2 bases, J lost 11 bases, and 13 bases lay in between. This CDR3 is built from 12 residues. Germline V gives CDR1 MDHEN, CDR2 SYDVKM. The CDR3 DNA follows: TGTGCCAGCAGTTTACCGACGGGACAAAAGTACTTC. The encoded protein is CASSLPTGQKYF.

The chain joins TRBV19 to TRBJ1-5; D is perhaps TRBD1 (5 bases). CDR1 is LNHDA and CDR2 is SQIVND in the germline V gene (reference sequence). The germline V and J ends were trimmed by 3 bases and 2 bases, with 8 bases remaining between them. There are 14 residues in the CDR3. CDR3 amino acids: CASSMRGRNQPQHF. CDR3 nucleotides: TGTGCCAGTAGTATGAGGGGTCGCAATCAGCCCCAGCATTTT.

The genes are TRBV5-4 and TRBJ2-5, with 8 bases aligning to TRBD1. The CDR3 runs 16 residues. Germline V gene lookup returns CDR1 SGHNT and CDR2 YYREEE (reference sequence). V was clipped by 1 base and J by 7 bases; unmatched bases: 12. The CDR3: CASSLFGGQASGTQYF. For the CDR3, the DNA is TGTGCCAGCAGCTTGTTTGGGGGACAGGCGAGCGGGACCCAGTACTTC.

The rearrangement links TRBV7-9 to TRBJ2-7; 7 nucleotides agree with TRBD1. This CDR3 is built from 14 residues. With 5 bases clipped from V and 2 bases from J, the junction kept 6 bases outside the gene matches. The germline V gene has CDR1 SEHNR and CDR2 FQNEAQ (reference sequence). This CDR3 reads CASSTGQVAYEQYF. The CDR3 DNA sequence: TGTGCCAGCAGCACCGGACAGGTCGCCTACGAGCAGTACTTC.

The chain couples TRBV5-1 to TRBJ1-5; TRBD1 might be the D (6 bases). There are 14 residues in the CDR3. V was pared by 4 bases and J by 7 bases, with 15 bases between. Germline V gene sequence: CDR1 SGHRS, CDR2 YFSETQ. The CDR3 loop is CASSPEGVGQPQHF. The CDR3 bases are TGCGCCAGCAGCCCGGAGGGGGTAGGACAGCCCCAGCATTTT.

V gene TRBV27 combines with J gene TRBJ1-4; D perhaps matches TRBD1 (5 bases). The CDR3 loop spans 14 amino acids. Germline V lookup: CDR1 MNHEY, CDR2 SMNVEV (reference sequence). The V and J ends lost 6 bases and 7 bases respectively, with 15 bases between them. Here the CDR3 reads CASSRRRGGEKLFF. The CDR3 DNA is TGTGCCAGCAGCCGCCGGCGGGGCGGTGAAAAACTGTTTTTT. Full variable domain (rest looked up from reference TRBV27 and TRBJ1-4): EAQVTQNPRYLITVTGKKLTVTCSQNMNHEYMSWYRQDPGLGLRQIYYSMNVEVTDKGDVPEGYKVSRKEKRNFPLILESPSPNQTSLYFCASSRRRGGEKLFFGSGTQLSVL.

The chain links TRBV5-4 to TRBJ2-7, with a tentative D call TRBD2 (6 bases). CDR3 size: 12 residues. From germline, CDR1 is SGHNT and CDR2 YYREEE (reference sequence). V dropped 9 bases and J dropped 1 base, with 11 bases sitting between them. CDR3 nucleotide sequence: TGTGCCACCGGGAGTCGATCCTACGAGCAGTACTTC. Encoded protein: CATGSRSYEQYF.

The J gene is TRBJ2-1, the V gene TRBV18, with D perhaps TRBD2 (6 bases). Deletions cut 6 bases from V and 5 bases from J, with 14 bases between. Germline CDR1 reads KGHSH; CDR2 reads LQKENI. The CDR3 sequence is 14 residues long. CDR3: CASSLKGGHNEQFF. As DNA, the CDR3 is TGTGCCAGCTCCTTAAAGGGAGGTCACAATGAGCAGTTCTTC. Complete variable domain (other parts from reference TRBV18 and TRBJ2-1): NAGVMQNPRHLVRRRGQEARLRCSPMKGHSHVYWYRQLPEEGLKFMVYLQKENIIDESGMPKERFSAEFPKEGPSILRIQQVVRGDSAAYFCASSLKGGHNEQFFGPGTRLTVL.

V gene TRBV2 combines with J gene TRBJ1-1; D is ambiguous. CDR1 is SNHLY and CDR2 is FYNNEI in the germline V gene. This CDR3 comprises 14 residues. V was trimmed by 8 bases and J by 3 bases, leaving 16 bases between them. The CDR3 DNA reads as TGTGCCAGCCTTGTCCCTATGATGTACACTGAAGCTTTCTTT. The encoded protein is CASLVPMMYTEAFF.

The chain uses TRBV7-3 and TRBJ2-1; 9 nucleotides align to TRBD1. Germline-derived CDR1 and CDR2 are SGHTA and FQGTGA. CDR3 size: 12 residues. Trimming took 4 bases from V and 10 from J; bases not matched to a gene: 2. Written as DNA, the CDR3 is TGTGCCAGCAGCTCACAGGGGGCCGAGCAGTTCTTC. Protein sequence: CASSSQGAEQFF.

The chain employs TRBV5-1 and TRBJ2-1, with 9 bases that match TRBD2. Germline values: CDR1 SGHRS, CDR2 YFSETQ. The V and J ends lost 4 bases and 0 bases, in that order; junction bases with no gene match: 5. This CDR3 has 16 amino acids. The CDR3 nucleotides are TGCGCCAGCAGCCGAGATAGCGGGAGCTCCTACAATGAGCAGTTCTTC. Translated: CASSRDSGSSYNEQFF.

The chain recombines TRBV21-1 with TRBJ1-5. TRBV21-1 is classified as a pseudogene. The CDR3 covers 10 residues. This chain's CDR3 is CASLNQPQHF. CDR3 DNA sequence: TGTGCCAGTCTCAATCAGCCCCAGCATTTT.

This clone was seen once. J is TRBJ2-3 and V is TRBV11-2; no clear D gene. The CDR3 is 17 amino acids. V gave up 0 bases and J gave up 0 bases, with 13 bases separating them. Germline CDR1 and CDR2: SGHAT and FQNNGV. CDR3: CASSLEVAEASTDTQYF. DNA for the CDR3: TGTGCCAGCAGCTTAGAGGTGGCAGAAGCTAGCACAGATACGCAGTATTTT. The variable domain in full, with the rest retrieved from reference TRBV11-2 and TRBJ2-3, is EAGVAQSPRYKIIEKRQSVAFWCNPISGHATLYWYQQILGQGPKLLIQFQNNGVVDDSQLPKDRFSAERLKGVDSTLKIQPAKLEDSAVYLCASSLEVAEASTDTQYFGPGTRLTVL.

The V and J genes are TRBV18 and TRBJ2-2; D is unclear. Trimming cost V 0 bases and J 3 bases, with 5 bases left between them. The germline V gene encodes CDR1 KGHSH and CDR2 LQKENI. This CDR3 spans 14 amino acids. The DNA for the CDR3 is TGTGCCAGCTCACCACCGACGGACACCGGGGAGCTGTTTTTT. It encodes CASSPPTDTGELFF.

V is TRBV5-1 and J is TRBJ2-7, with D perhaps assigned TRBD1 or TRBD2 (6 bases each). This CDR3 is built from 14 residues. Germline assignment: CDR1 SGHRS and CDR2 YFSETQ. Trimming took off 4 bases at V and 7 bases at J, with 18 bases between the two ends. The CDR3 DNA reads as TGCGCCAGCAGCCGCTCTATACAGGGAGGAGAGCAGTACTTC. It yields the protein CASSRSIQGGEQYF.

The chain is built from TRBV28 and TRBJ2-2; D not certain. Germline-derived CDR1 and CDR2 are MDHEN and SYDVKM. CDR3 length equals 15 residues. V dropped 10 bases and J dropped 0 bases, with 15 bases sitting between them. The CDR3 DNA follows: TGTGCCACCACGGCAGGCAGTGCGAACACCGGGGAGCTGTTTTTT. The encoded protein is CATTAGSANTGELFF.

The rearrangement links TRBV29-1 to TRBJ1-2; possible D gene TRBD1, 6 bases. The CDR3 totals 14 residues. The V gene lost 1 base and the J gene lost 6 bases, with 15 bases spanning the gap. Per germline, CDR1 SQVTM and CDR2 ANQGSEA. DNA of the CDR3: TGCAGCGTTGAAGCGAGCAGGGGTTCGGATGGCTACACCTTC. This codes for CSVEASRGSDGYTF.

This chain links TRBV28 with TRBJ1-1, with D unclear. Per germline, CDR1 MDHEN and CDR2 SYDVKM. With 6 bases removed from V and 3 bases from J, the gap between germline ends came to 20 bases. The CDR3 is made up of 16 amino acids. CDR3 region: CASRPIGRNRDTEAFF. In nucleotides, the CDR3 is TGTGCCAGCAGGCCAATCGGGAGGAACCGGGACACTGAAGCTTTCTTT. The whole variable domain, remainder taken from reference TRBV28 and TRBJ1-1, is DVKVTQSSRYLVKRTGEKVFLECVQDMDHENMFWYRQDPGLGLRLIYFSYDVKMKEKGDIPEGYSVSREKKERFSLILESASTNQTSMYLCASRPIGRNRDTEAFFGQGTRLTVV.

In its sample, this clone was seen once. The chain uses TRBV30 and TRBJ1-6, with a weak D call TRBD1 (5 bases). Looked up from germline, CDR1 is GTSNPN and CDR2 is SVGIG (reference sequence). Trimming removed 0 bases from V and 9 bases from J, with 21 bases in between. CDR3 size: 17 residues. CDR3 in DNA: TGTGCCTGGAGTGTGGCGTTTGCCCAGGGATTGGGTTCACCCCTCCACTTT. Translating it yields CAWSVAFAQGLGSPLHF.